This TCR beta chain was sequenced in a study of lymphopenia after photon versus proton radiotherapy. Study-level results: Relative stability marked proton patients; photon patients lost diversity and naive cells. After lymphocyte nadir, photon-treated repertoires showed oligoclonal expansion, especially CD8+ Temra.

Germline trimming cut 7 bases from V and 11 bases from J; bases unmatched to any gene: 12. The CDR3 has 14 amino acids. The germline CDR1 and CDR2 sequences are LNHDA and SQIVND (reference sequence). Clones were sequenced by immunoSEQ multiplex PCR, and TCRdb holds only the in-frame ones, with some missing. The sample has about 30,000 clones, approximately 95% seen once. For this clone: Its target is not known.

The chain couples TRBV19 to TRBJ1-1, with 11 nucleotides matching TRBD1. The clonotype comes from a woman aged 50 to 60 with cholangiocarcinoma. Sample: peripheral blood, taken from a patient treated with photon-based radiotherapy. CDR3 in amino acids: CASTEGQGAPLAFF. The CDR3 DNA follows: TGTGCCAGTACCGAAGGACAGGGGGCCCCATTGGCTTTCTTT.